This T cell receptor beta chain emerged from a study of T cell repertoires in cytomegalovirus infection. Study-level background: It can be stated that public TCR beta signatures indicated CMV infection as well as a matching HLA type. General study findings and limits: Cumulative public TCR beta family frequency identified CMV carriers with the relevant HLA. The ex vivo response showed dominance by HLA-C-restricted CMV-specific TCR beta clonotypes.

This clonotype has ten or more counts. What it binds is not known. This CDR3 spans 14 amino acids. CDR1 is SGHNT and CDR2 is YENEEA in the germline V gene. The J segment lost 7 bases and the V segment lost 5 bases, leaving 8 bases of the junction unmatched. TCRdb redid the calling of the reads with MiXCR, one entry per CDR3 protein. The sample yields 150,000 to 200,000 distinct CDR3 sequences, roughly 19% seen once. The V and J genes are TRBV11-3 and TRBJ2-1, with TRBD2 matching over 7 bases. The source is a human donor in good health (CMV status not recorded). Some clones in this sample may be carry-over from other donors' samples. The sample was PBMCs. The CDR3 DNA is TGTGCCAGCAGCGCCTTAACTAGCGTAAATGAGCAGTTCTTC. It is translated as CASSALTSVNEQFF.